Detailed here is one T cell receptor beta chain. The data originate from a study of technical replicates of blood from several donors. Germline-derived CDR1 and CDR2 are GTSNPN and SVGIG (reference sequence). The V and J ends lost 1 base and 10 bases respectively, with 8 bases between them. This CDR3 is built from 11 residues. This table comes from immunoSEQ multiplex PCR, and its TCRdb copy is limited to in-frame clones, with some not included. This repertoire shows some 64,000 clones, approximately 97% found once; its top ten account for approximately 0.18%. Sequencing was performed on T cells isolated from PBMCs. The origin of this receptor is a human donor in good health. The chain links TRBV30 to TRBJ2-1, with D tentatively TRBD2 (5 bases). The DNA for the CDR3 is TGTGCCTGGAGTGCGGACTTCGAGCAGTTCTTC. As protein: CAWSADFEQFF.